Shown below are 24 T cell receptor beta chains from a single sample sequenced in a study of T cells in pancreatic ductal adenocarcinoma. Selected pancreatic ductal adenocarcinoma patients had undergone surgery without neoadjuvant therapy. Measured with immunoSEQ multiplex PCR; TCRdb has only the in-frame clones, and not every one. The sample gives approximately 12,000 clones, around 86% of which show up once; 18% is in the top ten. Sequencing used PBMCs. These receptors all come from a human donor with pancreatic ductal adenocarcinoma.

This rearrangement joins TRBV6-6 to TRBJ1-1; the D is unclear. The CDR3 has 13 amino acids. V was cut by 7 bases and J by 1 base, with 10 bases left in between. Germline assignment: CDR1 MNHNY and CDR2 SVGAGI (reference sequence). CDR3 coding DNA: TGTGCCAGCATGGGAAATTCGAACACTGAAGCTTTCTTT. It codes for CASMGNSNTEAFF.

The chain couples TRBV27 to TRBJ1-1; D unclear. Deletions cut 3 bases from V and 4 bases from J, with 12 bases between. Germline V gene sequence: CDR1 MNHEY, CDR2 SMNVEV (reference sequence). This CDR3 contains 14 residues. CDR3 region: CASSFTPPGTEAFF. The CDR3 region has the DNA TGTGCCAGCAGTTTTACCCCTCCGGGCACTGAAGCTTTCTTT.

The CDR3 DNA follows: TGTGCCAGTTCTAACCAGGGGTTGAGTAATGAAAAACTGTTTTTT. Translating gives CASSNQGLSNEKLFF. The rearrangement joins TRBV19 to TRBJ1-4; a weak D match, TRBD1 (6 bases). V was cut by 8 bases and J by 4 bases, with 17 bases left in between. Germline-derived CDR1 and CDR2 are LNHDA and SQIVND (reference sequence). This CDR3 has 15 amino acids.

This chain joins TRBV12-5 and TRBJ2-3; D is uncertain. Trimming stripped 4 bases from V and 1 base from J, with 9 bases between. CDR1 is LGHNT, CDR2 FRNRAP, per germline. The CDR3 contains 14 residues. The CDR3 loop reads CASGYSGGTDTQYF. The CDR3 coding sequence is TGTGCTAGTGGTTACTCCGGCGGCACAGATACGCAGTATTTT.

The chain combines TRBV6-4 with TRBJ2-2; the D is unclear. Per the germline V gene, CDR1 is MRHNA and CDR2 is SNTAGT. The CDR3 is 15 residues long. V was trimmed by 3 bases and J by 3 bases, leaving 11 bases between them. CDR3 loop: CASSESPTHTGELFF. The CDR3 DNA is TGTGCCAGCAGTGAAAGTCCGACTCACACCGGGGAGCTGTTTTTT.

J is TRBJ1-1 and V is TRBV4-2, with TRBD1 matching 7 bases. V dropped 2 bases and J dropped 4; count of bases not matched to a gene: 7. Germline V gene lookup returns CDR1 LGHNA and CDR2 YNFKEQ. CDR3 length equals 15 residues. The CDR3 nucleotides read TGTGCCAGCAGCCAATTCCGGGACAGAGCCACTGAAGCTTTCTTT. Amino acid sequence: CASSQFRDRATEAFF.

The chain has TRBV11-3 and TRBJ2-1, with 7 bases matching TRBD1. With V trimmed by 4 bases and J by 1 base, 1 base remained unmatched. Germline V gives CDR1 SGHNT, CDR2 YENEEA. The CDR3 extends over 14 amino acids. DNA for the CDR3: TGTGCCAGCAGCTCGGGACAGTCCTACAATGAGCAGTTCTTC. It translates to CASSSGQSYNEQFF.

The chain carries TRBV28 and TRBJ1-1; D perhaps matches TRBD1 (5 bases). The CDR3 covers 14 residues. V was cut by 6 bases and J by 8 bases, with 19 bases left in between. Germline values: CDR1 MDHEN, CDR2 SYDVKM. The chain's CDR3 is CASSIVPVRGEAFF. The CDR3 bases are TGTGCCAGCAGCATCGTACCGGTGCGGGGGGAAGCTTTCTTT.

J is TRBJ2-5 and V is TRBV2, with D perhaps TRBD2 (5 bases). This CDR3 is built from 15 residues. With 10 bases removed from V and 1 base from J, the gap between germline ends came to 19 bases. Germline V gene data show CDR1 as SNHLY and CDR2 as FYNNEI. CDR3 protein: CATKRGWVVQETQYF. DNA for the CDR3: TGTGCCACCAAAAGAGGGTGGGTTGTCCAAGAGACCCAGTACTTC.

A note on this clone: A read error may be the cause here, since a much bigger clone is one base away. This chain joins TRBV6-1 and TRBJ1-5, with D tentatively TRBD1 (6 bases). The CDR3 spans 14 residues. Germline lookup yields CDR1 MNHNS and CDR2 SASEGT. V was cut by 5 bases and J by 2 bases, with 10 bases left in between. The CDR3 is CASSSRTGNQPQHF. In DNA, the CDR3 is TGTGCCAGCAGTTCCCGGACAGGCAATCAGCCCCAGCATTTT.

The chain recombines TRBV6-6 with TRBJ1-5; maybe TRBD1 (5 bases). CDR1 and CDR2 from the germline V gene are MNHNY and SVGAGI (reference sequence). Trimming stripped 6 bases from V and 3 bases from J, with 15 bases between. The CDR3 runs to 15 residues. CDR3 amino acids: CASRPTGMPNQPQHF. The CDR3 DNA reads as TGTGCCAGCAGGCCCACAGGTATGCCCAATCAGCCCCAGCATTTT.

The chain links TRBV1 to TRBJ2-3; the table names TRBD2, a call not compared with the DNA. TRBV1 is annotated as a pseudogene. The CDR3 consists of 13 residues. CDR3: CTSSQDDEDTQYF. CDR3 sequence (DNA): TGCACCAGCAGCCAAGATGATGAGGATACGCAGTATTTT.

The gene calls are TRBV30 and TRBJ2-5; D ambiguous. The CDR3 extends over 15 amino acids. Between the trimmed V and J ends, which lost 3 bases and 1 base, there was a span of 15 bases. From germline, CDR1 is GTSNPN and CDR2 SVGIG (reference sequence). The CDR3 loop is CAWRKVRVGQETQYF. DNA for the CDR3: TGTGCCTGGAGAAAGGTCCGGGTTGGCCAAGAGACCCAGTACTTC.

This clone was found once. The V and J genes are TRBV5-1 and TRBJ2-1; 7 bases are shared with TRBD2. This CDR3 spans 13 amino acids. Per germline, CDR1 SGHRS and CDR2 YFSETQ. V lost 3 bases to trimming and J lost 7 bases; unmatched junction nucleotides: 4. CDR3 in DNA: TGCGCCAGCAGCTCAACAGCGGGGAATGAGCAGTTCTTC. Residues: CASSSTAGNEQFF.

The chain couples TRBV11-2 to TRBJ2-5; maybe TRBD2 (7 bases). Looked up from germline, CDR1 is SGHAT and CDR2 is FQNNGV. The V end was cut by 4 bases, the J end by 5 bases, with 17 bases between. The CDR3 is made up of 15 amino acids. DNA of the CDR3: TGTGCCAGCAGCTACAACGCGAGGGGGGGTGAGACCCAGTACTTC. This gives the protein CASSYNARGGETQYF.

This chain connects TRBV4-1 to TRBJ1-2; 10 bases match TRBD1. The germline V gene has CDR1 MGHRA and CDR2 YSYEKL. Unmatched junction bases numbered 13, after V lost 4 bases and J lost 8 bases. The CDR3 spans 16 residues. This CDR3 is CASSPAPGQGSWGYTF. The CDR3 nucleotides read TGCGCCAGCAGCCCAGCCCCGGGACAGGGGTCTTGGGGCTACACCTTC.

The V and J genes are TRBV7-2 and TRBJ2-7; D not resolved. This CDR3 spans 11 amino acids. The V gene lost 2 bases and the J gene lost 6 bases, with 5 bases spanning the gap. Per germline, CDR1 SGHTA and CDR2 FQGNSA. The CDR3 coding sequence is TGTGCCAGCAGCTTATCCGGCGAGCAGTACTTC. Translated: CASSLSGEQYF.

The rearrangement uses TRBV11-1 and TRBJ2-5; 7 positions agree with TRBD2. Germline values: CDR1 SGHAT, CDR2 FQDESV (reference sequence). V shed 0 bases and J 2 bases; nucleotides not matched to a gene: 9. There are 17 residues in the CDR3. The CDR3 reads CASSLAPEAGTQETQYF. The CDR3 DNA reads as TGTGCCAGCAGCTTAGCCCCCGAAGCGGGAACACAAGAGACCCAGTACTTC.

The chain combines TRBV5-6 with TRBJ2-1; 10 positions agree with TRBD1. Germline CDR1 and CDR2: SGHDT and YYEEEE. The CDR3 totals 17 residues. V was clipped by 4 bases and J by 0 bases; unmatched bases: 7. The CDR3 spells CASSPDRGLASYNEQFF. CDR3 nucleotide sequence: TGTGCCAGCAGCCCCGACAGGGGGCTGGCCTCCTACAATGAGCAGTTCTTC.

The rearrangement uses TRBV5-8 and TRBJ2-1; 9 bases line up with TRBD1. This CDR3 has 14 amino acids. Germline lookup yields CDR1 SGHTS and CDR2 YDEGEE. Trimming at V came to 3 bases and at J to 7 bases, leaving 5 bases not matched to a gene. CDR3 coding DNA: TGTGCCAGCAGCTGGGACAGGGCCAGGAATGAGCAGTTCTTC. Its protein product is CASSWDRARNEQFF.

The chain combines TRBV10-2 with TRBJ2-5, with TRBD2 matching over 7 bases. Germline V lookup: CDR1 WSHSY, CDR2 SAAADI. This CDR3 has 14 amino acids. J gave up 7 bases and V 8 bases, and 13 bases lay outside the gene matches. The DNA of the CDR3 is TGCGCCAGCTATAAACCCGCGCCGGGGGGGACCCAGTACTTC. Amino acids: CASYKPAPGGTQYF.

The table lists this clone with a few counts. The CDR3 protein is CASSERVGVRGYTF. CDR3 sequence (DNA): TGTGCCAGCAGTGAAAGGGTAGGGGTGAGAGGCTACACCTTC. The genes are TRBV6-1 and TRBJ1-2; perhaps TRBD1 as D (5 bases). The CDR3 consists of 14 residues. The V gene lost 2 bases and the J gene lost 8 bases, with 15 bases spanning the gap. From germline, CDR1 is MNHNS and CDR2 SASEGT.

This clone was seen a single time. The CDR3 coding sequence is TGTGCCAGCAGCTTCCTCGGGGGCGGCACCGGGGAGCTGTTTTTT. Protein sequence: CASSFLGGGTGELFF. The chain uses TRBV11-2 and TRBJ2-2; the D gene could be TRBD1 or TRBD2 (6 bases each). CDR1 and CDR2 from the germline V gene are SGHAT and FQNNGV. The CDR3 spans 15 residues. The ends were cut back, 3 bases at V and 4 bases at J, with 12 bases in the middle.

This clone was seen a few times. J is TRBJ2-5 and V is TRBV6-5; a weak D match, TRBD2 (5 bases). Trimming removed 4 bases from V and 5 bases from J, with 11 bases in between. CDR3 length: 13 residues. Per the germline V gene, CDR1 is MNHEY and CDR2 is SVGAGI. CDR3 bases: TGTGCCAGCAGTTGGGGAGTAGAGGAGACCCAGTACTTC. Translated, it gives CASSWGVEETQYF.